This T cell receptor beta chain was sequenced during a study of cytomegalovirus exposure and HLA in healthy donors. Study-level points and caveats: Versus the roughly 700-donor mean, an Asian-associated ancestry cluster reportedly showed fewer N-insertions in a later analysis.

Use of 60 Vbeta and 13 Jbeta primers characterized the PCR. The method was immunoSEQ multiplex PCR; TCRdb's version includes in-frame clones alone and lacks a portion of them. The sample has roughly 130,000 clones; 70% to 85% are singletons. Trimming pared 0 bases from V and 7 bases from J, leaving 16 bases between. Germline-derived CDR1 and CDR2 are SGDLS and YYNGEE. The CDR3 runs 15 residues. Concerning this clone itself: Its antigen is not known.

This chain connects TRBV9 to TRBJ2-5; D is perhaps TRBD1 (6 bases). The sequenced sample was PBMCs. This TCR came from a boy aged 2 to 10 in good health and CMV-seronegative. The DNA for the CDR3 is TGTGCCAGCAGCGTAGCTACAAGGGGGAAGGCGACCCAGTACTTC. It encodes CASSVATRGKATQYF.